These 10 T cell receptor beta chains were all obtained from the same sample, sequenced in a study of blood T cell repertoires in COVID-19 (dated by TCRdb to about 2020). Library creation used the immunoSEQ multiplex PCR assay. TCRdb took over this immuneACCESS table, retaining in-frame rearrangements with V and J assigned. Such tables are incomplete; in checked studies, under half of the missing clones stem from an unresolved V gene, and the remainder is unexplained. Within this sample are fewer than 250,000 clones, with roughly 84% of them counted one time only. The top ten clones comprise roughly 6.2% of the sample. Sequenced material: PBMCs or T cells enriched from blood (not recorded which). These receptors were taken from a woman aged 35 to 49 who had recovered from COVID-19.

The chain couples TRBV5-8 to TRBJ1-1; D ambiguous. With 1 base removed from V and 4 bases from J, the gap between germline ends came to 14 bases. Germline CDR1 reads SGHTS; CDR2 reads YDEGEE. The CDR3 runs to 15 residues. The chain's CDR3 is CASSLPGTGVTEAFF. CDR3 in DNA: TGTGCCAGCAGCTTGCCGGGAACGGGTGTCACTGAAGCTTTCTTT.

This sequence joins TRBV4-1 and TRBJ1-2, with D hard to call. The ends were cut back, 0 bases at V and 5 bases at J, with 10 bases in the middle. CDR1 MGHRA and CDR2 YSYEKL come from the germline V gene. The CDR3 extends over 14 amino acids. The CDR3 bases are TGCGCCAGCAGCCAAGAAGGAACTAGATATGGCTACACCTTC. Amino acid sequence: CASSQEGTRYGYTF.

The rearrangement links TRBV30 to TRBJ2-7; D might be TRBD1 (5 bases). V was clipped by 0 bases and J by 3 bases, with 12 bases between them. Germline-derived CDR1 and CDR2 are GTSNPN and SVGIG (reference sequence). This CDR3 contains 14 residues. The CDR3 DNA follows: TGTGCCTGGAGTGTCTTAAAGGGGAACTACGAGCAGTACTTC. Protein: CAWSVLKGNYEQYF.

The rearrangement uses TRBV5-1 and TRBJ1-1, with TRBD1 matching over 9 bases. CDR3 length equals 15 residues. Unmatched junction bases numbered 10, after V lost 4 bases and J lost 6 bases. Germline loops: CDR1 SGHRS, CDR2 YFSETQ. The CDR3 sequence: CASSVQGARVPEAFF. The CDR3 coding sequence is TGCGCCAGCAGCGTACAGGGGGCGCGAGTCCCTGAAGCTTTCTTT.

The V gene is TRBV28, the J gene TRBJ2-7, with 8 bases aligning to TRBD2. The germline V gene has CDR1 MDHEN and CDR2 SYDVKM. J was trimmed by 0 bases and V by 5 bases; bases with no gene match: 3. The CDR3 covers 14 residues. The CDR3 region is CASSRAGDSYEQYF. CDR3 sequence (DNA): TGTGCCAGCAGTCGAGCGGGAGACTCCTACGAGCAGTACTTC. Based on the CDR3 plus reference TRBV28 and TRBJ2-7, the full variable domain is DVKVTQSSRYLVKRTGEKVFLECVQDMDHENMFWYRQDPGLGLRLIYFSYDVKMKEKGDIPEGYSVSREKKERFSLILESASTNQTSMYLCASSRAGDSYEQYFGPGTRLTVT.

The table lists this clone with a count of one. The genes are TRBV4-1 and TRBJ2-2; D may be TRBD1 (5 bases). There are 14 residues in the CDR3. Trimming shortened V by 7 bases and J by 0 bases, and 9 bases separated the two germline ends. Germline loops: CDR1 MGHRA, CDR2 YSYEKL. Here the CDR3 reads CASKGSPNTGELFF. CDR3 sequence (DNA): TGCGCCAGCAAGGGGTCCCCGAACACCGGGGAGCTGTTTTTT.

This clone was found once. CDR3 DNA: TGTGCCAGCGCTTGGGGGCGGGAGCGGATCAATGAGCAGTTCTTC. Its translation: CASAWGRERINEQFF. The chain is built from TRBV7-2 and TRBJ2-1; tentative D call: TRBD2 (7 bases). The CDR3 is 15 residues long. With 8 bases removed from V and 6 bases from J, the gap between germline ends came to 20 bases. CDR1 and CDR2 from the germline V gene are SGHTA and FQGNSA.

J is TRBJ1-2 and V is TRBV6-5; D may be TRBD1 (5 bases). This CDR3 is 15 amino acids long. Germline CDR1 and CDR2: MNHEY and SVGAGI. Trimming left V 0 bases short and J 1 base short, with 9 bases between. The CDR3 DNA is TGTGCCAGCAGTTACTCGCGACAGCTTAACTATGGCTACACCTTC. Translated, it gives CASSYSRQLNYGYTF.

V gene TRBV24-1 combines with J gene TRBJ2-2; no firm D call. The CDR3 length is 15 residues. The V gene's germline CDR1 is KGHDR and CDR2 SFDVKD. Trimming took 7 bases from V and 0 from J, leaving 11 bases between them. The CDR3 reads CATRSGVPNTGELFF. CDR3 nucleotide sequence: TGTGCCACCAGATCGGGTGTCCCGAACACCGGGGAGCTGTTTTTT.

A few counts support this clone. Here the CDR3 DNA reads TGTGCCAGCAGCCAAGTGTTTAGCGGCGGGGTAACCTACGAGCAGTACTTC. It encodes CASSQVFSGGVTYEQYF. V gene TRBV4-2 combines with J gene TRBJ2-7; TRBD2 might be the D (6 bases). Trimming took 1 base from V and 2 from J, leaving 18 bases between them. The CDR3 spans 17 residues. The V gene's germline CDR1 is LGHNA and CDR2 YNFKEQ.